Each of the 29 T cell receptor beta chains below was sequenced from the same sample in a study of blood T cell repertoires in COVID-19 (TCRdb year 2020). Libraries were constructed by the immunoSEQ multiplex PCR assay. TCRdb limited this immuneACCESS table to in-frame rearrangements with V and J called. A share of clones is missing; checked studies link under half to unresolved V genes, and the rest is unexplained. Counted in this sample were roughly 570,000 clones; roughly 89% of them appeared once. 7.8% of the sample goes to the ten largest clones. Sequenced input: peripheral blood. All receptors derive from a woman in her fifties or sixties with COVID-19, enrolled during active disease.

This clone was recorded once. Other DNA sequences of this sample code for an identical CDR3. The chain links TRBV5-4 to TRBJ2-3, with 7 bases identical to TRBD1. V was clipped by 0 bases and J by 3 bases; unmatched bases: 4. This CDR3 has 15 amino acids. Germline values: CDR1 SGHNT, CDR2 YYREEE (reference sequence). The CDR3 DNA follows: TGTGCCAGCAGCTTGGACAGGGGTGGGACAGATACGCAGTATTTT. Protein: CASSLDRGGTDTQYF.

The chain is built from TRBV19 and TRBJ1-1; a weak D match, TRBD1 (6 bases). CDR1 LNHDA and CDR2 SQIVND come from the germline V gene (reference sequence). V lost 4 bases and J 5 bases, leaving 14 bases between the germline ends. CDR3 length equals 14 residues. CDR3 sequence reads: CASSTPGQGTEAFF. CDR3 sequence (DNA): TGTGCCAGTAGTACCCCAGGTCAGGGGACTGAAGCTTTCTTT.

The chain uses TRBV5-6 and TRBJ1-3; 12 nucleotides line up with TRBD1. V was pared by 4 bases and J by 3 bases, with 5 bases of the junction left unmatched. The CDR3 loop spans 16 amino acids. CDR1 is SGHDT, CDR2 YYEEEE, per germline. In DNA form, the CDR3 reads TGTGCCAGCAGCGCCGGGACAGGGGGCTATGGAAACACCATATATTTT. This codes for CASSAGTGGYGNTIYF.

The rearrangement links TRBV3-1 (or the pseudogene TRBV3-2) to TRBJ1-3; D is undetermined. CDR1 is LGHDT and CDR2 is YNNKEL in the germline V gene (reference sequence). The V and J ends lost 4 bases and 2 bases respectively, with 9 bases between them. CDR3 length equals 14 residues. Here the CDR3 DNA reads TGTGCCAGCAGCCCCCGAGGTACTGGAAACACCATATATTTT. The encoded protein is CASSPRGTGNTIYF.

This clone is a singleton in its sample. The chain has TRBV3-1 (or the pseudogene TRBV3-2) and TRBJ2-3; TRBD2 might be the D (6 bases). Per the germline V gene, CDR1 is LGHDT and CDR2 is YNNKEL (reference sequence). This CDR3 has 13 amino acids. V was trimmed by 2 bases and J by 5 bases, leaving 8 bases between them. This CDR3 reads CASSQREVDTQYF. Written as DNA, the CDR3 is TGTGCCAGCAGCCAAAGGGAGGTAGATACGCAGTATTTT.

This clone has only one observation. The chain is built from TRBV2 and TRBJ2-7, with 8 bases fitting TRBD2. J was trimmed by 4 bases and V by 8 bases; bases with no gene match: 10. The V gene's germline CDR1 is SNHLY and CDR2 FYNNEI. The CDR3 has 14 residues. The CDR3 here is CASAGGLGSYEQYF. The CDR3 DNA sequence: TGTGCCAGCGCGGGGGGCCTAGGGTCTTACGAGCAGTACTTC.

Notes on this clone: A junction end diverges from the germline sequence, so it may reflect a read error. The CDR3 coding sequence is TGTGCCAGCAGCGAAGCACTCTCCCGTGAGTACTTC. Residues: CASSEALSREYF. This chain uses TRBV2 with TRBJ2-7; D is ambiguous. The CDR3 covers 12 residues. Germline CDR1 and CDR2: SNHLY and FYNNEI.

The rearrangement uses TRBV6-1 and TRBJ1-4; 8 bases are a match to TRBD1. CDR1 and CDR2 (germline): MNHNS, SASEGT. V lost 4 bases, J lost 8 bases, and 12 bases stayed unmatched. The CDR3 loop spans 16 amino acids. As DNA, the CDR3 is TGTGCCAGCAGTGGTTCCCTACAGGGGGTATGGGAAAAACTGTTTTTT. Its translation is CASSGSLQGVWEKLFF.

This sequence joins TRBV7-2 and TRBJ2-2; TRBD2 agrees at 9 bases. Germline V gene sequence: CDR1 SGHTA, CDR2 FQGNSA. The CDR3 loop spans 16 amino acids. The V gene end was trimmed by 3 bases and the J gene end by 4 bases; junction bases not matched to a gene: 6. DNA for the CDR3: TGTGCCAGCAGCTTCCCTAGCGGGGACCCCACCGGGGAGCTGTTTTTT. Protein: CASSFPSGDPTGELFF.

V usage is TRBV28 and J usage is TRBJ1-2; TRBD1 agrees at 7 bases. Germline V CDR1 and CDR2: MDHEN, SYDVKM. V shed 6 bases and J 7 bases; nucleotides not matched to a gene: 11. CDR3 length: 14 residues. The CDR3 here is CASSRPWTGIGYTF. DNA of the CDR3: TGTGCCAGCAGCCGTCCCTGGACAGGAATTGGCTACACCTTC.

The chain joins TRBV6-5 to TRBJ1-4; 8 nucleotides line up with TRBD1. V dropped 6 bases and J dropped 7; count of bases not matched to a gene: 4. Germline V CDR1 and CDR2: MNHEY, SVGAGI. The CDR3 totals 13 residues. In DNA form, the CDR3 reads TGTGCCAGCAGGGCAGGGGGCGTTGAAAAACTGTTTTTT. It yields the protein CASRAGGVEKLFF.

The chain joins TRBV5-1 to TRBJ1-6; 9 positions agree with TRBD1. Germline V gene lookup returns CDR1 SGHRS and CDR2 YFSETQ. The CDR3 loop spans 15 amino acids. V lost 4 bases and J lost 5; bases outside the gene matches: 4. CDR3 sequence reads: CASSADRGDNSPLHF. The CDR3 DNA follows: TGCGCCAGCAGCGCGGACAGGGGAGATAATTCACCCCTCCACTTT.

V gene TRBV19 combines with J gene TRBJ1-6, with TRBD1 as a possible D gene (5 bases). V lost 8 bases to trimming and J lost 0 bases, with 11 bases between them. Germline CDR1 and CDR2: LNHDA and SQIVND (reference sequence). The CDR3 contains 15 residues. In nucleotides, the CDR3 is TGTGCCAGTTCCGCTACAGGCTCCTATAATTCACCCCTCCACTTT. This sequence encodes CASSATGSYNSPLHF.

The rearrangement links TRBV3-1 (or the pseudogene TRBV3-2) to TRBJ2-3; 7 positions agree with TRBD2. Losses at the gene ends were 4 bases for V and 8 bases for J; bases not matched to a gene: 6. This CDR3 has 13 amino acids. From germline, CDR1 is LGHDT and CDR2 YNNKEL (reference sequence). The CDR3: CASSPDVAGTQYF. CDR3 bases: TGTGCCAGCAGCCCCGACGTAGCGGGTACGCAGTATTTT.

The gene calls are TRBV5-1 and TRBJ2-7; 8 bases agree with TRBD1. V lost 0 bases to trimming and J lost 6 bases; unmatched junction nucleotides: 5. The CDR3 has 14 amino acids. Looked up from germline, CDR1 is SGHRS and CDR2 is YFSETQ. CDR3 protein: CASSLGTGSGEQYF. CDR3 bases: TGCGCCAGCAGCTTGGGGACAGGGTCAGGCGAGCAGTACTTC.

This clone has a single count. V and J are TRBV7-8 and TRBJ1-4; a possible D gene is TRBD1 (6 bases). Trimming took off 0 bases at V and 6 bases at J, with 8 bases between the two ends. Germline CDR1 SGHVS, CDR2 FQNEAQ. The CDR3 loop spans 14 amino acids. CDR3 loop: CASSLAPGDEKLFF. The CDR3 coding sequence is TGTGCCAGCAGCTTAGCCCCAGGGGATGAAAAACTGTTTTTT.

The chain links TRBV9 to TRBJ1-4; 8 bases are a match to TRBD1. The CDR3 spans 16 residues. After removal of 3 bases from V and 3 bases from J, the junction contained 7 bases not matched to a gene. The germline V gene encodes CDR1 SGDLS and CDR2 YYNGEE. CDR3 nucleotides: TGTGCCAGCAGCGACGGACAGGGAACAGCTAATGAAAAACTGTTTTTT. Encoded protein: CASSDGQGTANEKLFF.

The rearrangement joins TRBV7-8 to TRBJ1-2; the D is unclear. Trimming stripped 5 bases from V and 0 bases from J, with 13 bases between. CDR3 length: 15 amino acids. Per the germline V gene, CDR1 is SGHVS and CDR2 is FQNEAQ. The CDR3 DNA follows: TGTGCCAGCAGCCGAGGCGATTTAGCTAACTATGGCTACACCTTC. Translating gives CASSRGDLANYGYTF.

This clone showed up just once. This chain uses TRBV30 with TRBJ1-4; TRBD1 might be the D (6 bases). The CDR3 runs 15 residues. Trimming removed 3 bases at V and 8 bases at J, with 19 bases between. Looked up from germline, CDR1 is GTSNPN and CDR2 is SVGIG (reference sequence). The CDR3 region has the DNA TGTGCCTGGAGAGGGGGTTCGTCGATGGAGGAAAAACTGTTTTTT. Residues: CAWRGGSSMEEKLFF.

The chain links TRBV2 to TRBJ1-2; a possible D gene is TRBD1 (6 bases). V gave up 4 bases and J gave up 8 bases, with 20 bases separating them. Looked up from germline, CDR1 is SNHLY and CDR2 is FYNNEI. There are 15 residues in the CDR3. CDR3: CASSVRGMSGNGYTF. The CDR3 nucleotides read TGTGCCAGCAGTGTGAGGGGGATGTCAGGGAACGGCTACACCTTC.

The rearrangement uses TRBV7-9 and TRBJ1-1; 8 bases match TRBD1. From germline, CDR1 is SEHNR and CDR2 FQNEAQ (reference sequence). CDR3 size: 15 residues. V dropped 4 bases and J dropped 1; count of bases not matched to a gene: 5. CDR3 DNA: TGTGCCAGCAGCTCCAGGACAGGGAGGAACACTGAAGCTTTCTTT. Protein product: CASSSRTGRNTEAFF.

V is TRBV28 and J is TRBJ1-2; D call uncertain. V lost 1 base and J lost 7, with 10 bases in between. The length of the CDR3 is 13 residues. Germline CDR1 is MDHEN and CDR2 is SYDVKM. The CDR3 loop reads CASSLLRASGYTF. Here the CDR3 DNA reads TGTGCCAGCAGTTTATTGAGGGCTTCTGGCTACACCTTC.

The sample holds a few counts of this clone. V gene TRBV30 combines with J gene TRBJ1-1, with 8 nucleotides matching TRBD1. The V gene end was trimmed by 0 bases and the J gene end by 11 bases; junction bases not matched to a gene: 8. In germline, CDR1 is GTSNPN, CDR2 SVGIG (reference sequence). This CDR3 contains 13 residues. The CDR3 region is CAWSVGQGVSAFF. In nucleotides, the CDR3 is TGTGCCTGGAGTGTAGGACAGGGCGTTTCGGCTTTCTTT. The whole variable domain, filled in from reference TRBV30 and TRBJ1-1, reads SQTIHQWPATLVQPVGSPLSLECTVEGTSNPNLYWYRQAAGRGLQLLFYSVGIGQISSEVPQNLSASRPQDRQFILSSKKLLLSDSGFYLCAWSVGQGVSAFFGQGTRLTVV.

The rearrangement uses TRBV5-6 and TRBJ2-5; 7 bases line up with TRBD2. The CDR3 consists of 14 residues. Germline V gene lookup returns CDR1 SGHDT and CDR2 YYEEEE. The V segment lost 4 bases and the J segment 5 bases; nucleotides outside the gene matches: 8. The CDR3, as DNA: TGTGCCAGCAGCCGTGCGGGGGTACCGGAGACCCAGTACTTC. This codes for CASSRAGVPETQYF.

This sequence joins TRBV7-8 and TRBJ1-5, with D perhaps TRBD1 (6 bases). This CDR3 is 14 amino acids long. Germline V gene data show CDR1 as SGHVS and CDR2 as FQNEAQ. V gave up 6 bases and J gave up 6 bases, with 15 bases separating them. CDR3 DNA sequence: TGTGCCAGCAGTTTGGAAACAGGGAGTCAGCCCCAGCATTTT. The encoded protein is CASSLETGSQPQHF.

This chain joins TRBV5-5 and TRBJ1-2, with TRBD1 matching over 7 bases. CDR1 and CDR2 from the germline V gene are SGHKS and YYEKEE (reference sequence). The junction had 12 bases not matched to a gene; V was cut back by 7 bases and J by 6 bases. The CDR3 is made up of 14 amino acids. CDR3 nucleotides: TGTGCCAGCCGTCCCGGGACAGTATACGATGGCTACACCTTC. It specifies CASRPGTVYDGYTF.

This CDR3 reads CASSPGTGWNTEAFF. CDR3 sequence (DNA): TGTGCCAGCAGCCCCGGGACAGGCTGGAACACTGAAGCTTTCTTT. This rearrangement joins TRBV9 to TRBJ1-1; 8 bases map to TRBD1. This CDR3 spans 15 amino acids. V was pared by 4 bases and J by 1 base, with 6 bases of the junction left unmatched. Per germline, CDR1 SGDLS and CDR2 YYNGEE.

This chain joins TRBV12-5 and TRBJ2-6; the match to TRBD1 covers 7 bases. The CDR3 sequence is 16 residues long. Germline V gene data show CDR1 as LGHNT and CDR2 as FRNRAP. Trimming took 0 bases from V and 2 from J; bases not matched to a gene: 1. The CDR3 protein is CASGLVTGAGANVLTF. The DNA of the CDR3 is TGTGCTAGTGGTTTGGTAACAGGGGCTGGGGCCAACGTCCTGACTTTC.

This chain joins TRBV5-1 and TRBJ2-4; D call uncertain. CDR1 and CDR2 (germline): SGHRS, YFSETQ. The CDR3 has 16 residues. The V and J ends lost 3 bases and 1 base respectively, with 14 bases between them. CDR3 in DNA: TGCGCCAGCAGCTCCCCCCAGGAACGGGCCAAAAACATTCAGTACTTC. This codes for CASSSPQERAKNIQYF.